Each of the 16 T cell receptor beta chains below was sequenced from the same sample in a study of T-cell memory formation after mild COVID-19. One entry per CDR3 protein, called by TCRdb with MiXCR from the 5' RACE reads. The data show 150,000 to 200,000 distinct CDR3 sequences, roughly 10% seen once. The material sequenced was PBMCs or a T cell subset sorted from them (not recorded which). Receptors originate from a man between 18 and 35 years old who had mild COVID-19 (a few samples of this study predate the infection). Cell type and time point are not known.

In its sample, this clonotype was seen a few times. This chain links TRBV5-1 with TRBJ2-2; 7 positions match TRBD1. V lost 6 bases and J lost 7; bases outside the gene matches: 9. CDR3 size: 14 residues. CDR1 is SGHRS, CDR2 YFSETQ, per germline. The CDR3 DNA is TGCGCCAGCACCCAAACAGGGGCGGGCGGGGAGCTGTTTTTT. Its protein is CASTQTGAGGELFF.

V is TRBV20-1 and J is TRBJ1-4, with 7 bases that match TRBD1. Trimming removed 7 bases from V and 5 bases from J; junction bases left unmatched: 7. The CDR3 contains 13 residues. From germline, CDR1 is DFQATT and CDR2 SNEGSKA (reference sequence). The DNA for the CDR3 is TGCAGTGGAAGGGACAGTCTGAATGAAAAACTGTTTTTT. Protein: CSGRDSLNEKLFF.

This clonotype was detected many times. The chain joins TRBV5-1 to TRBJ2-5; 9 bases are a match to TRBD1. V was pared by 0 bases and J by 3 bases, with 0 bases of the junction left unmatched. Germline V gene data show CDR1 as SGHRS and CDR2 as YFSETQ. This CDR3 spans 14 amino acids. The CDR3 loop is CASSLGTGEETQYF. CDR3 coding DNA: TGCGCCAGCAGCTTGGGGACAGGGGAAGAGACCCAGTACTTC.

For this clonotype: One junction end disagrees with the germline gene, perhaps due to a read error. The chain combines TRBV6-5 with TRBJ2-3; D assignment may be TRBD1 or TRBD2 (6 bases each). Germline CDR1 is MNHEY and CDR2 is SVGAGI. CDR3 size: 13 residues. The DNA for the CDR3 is TGTGCCAGCAAACCACAAGGGGGGACAAGTGCGCATTTT. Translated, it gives CASKPQGGTSAHF.

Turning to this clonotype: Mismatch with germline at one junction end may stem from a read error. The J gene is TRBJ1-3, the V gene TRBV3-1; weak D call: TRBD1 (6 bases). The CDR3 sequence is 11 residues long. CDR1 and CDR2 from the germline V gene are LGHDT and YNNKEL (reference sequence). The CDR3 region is CASRQGSTIYF. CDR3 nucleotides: TGTGCCAGCAGACAGGGAAGCACCATATATTTT.

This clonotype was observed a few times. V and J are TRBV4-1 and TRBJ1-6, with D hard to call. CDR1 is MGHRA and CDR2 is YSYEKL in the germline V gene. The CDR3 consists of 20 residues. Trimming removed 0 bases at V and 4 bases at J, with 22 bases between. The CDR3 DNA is TGCGCCAGCAGCCAAGAGGGCGGGCCGGGTCCTAAGGAGTATAATTCACCCCTCCACTTT. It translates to CASSQEGGPGPKEYNSPLHF.

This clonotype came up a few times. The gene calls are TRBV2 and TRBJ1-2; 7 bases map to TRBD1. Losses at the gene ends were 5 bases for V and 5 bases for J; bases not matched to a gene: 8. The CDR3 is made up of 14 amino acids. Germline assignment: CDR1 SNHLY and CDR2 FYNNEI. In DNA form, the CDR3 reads TGTGCCAGCAGTCCCGAGACAGGGTCGTATGGCTACACCTTC. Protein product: CASSPETGSYGYTF.

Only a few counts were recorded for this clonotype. For the CDR3, the DNA is TGTGCCAGCAGTGAATTTTACACCGGGGAGCTGTTTTTT. Residues: CASSEFYTGELFF. The gene calls are TRBV25-1 and TRBJ2-2; no reliable D call. The germline V gene has CDR1 MGHDK and CDR2 SYGVNS. The V end lost 1 base, the J end lost 3 bases, and 3 bases lay between the germline ends. CDR3 size: 13 residues.

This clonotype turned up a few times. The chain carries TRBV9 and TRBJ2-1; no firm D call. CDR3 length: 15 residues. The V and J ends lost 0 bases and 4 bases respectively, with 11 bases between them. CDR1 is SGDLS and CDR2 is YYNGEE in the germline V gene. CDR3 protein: CASSVEGWGYNEQFF. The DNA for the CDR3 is TGTGCCAGCAGCGTAGAGGGTTGGGGTTACAATGAGCAGTTCTTC.

This chain's CDR3 is CAVSRGTGRVQPQHF. For the CDR3, the DNA is TGTGCCGTCTCAAGGGGGACAGGGCGGGTTCAGCCCCAGCATTTT. J is TRBJ1-5 and V is TRBV5-4, with 9 bases identical to TRBD1. Germline V lookup: CDR1 SGHNT, CDR2 YYREEE (reference sequence). CDR3 length: 15 residues. V gave up 10 bases and J gave up 6 bases; unmatched junction bases: 14.

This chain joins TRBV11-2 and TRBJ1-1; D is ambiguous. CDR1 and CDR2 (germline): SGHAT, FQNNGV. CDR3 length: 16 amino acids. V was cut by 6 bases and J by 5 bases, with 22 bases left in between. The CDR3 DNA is TGTGCCAGCAGATTTATTGTTAGAGGGAGGTTAACTGAAGCTTTCTTT. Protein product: CASRFIVRGRLTEAFF.

The CDR3 coding sequence is TGTGCCAGCAGTAAGACCCGAGGTGAGCAGTTCTTC. The encoded protein is CASSKTRGEQFF. This chain uses TRBV6-6 with TRBJ2-1; no firm D call. The CDR3 has 12 residues. The germline V gene encodes CDR1 MNHNY and CDR2 SVGAGI (reference sequence). V dropped 5 bases and J dropped 9 bases, with 11 bases sitting between them.

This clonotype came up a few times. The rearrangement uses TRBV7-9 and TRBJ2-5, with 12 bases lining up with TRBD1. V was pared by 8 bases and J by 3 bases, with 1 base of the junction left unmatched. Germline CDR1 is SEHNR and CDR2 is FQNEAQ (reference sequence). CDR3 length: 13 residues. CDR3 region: CASGTGGEETQYF. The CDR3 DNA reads TGTGCCAGCGGGACAGGGGGCGAAGAGACCCAGTACTTC.

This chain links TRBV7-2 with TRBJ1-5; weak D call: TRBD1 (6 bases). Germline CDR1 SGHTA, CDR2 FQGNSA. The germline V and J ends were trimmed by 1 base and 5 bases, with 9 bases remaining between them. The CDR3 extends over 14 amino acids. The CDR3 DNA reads TGTGCCAGCAGCTTAGTTCCAGGGGATCAGCCCCAGCATTTT. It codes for CASSLVPGDQPQHF. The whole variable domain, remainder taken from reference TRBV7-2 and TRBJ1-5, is GAGVSQSPSNKVTEKGKDVELRCDPISGHTALYWYRQSLGQGLEFLIYFQGNSAPDKSGLPSDRFSAERTGGSVSTLTIQRTQQEDSAVYLCASSLVPGDQPQHFGDGTRLSIL.

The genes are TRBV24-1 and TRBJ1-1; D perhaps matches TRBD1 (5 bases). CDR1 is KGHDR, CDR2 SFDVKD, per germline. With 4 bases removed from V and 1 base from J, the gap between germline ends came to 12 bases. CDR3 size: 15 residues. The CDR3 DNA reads TGTGCCACCAGTGAGGGGGGACGTGGGAACACTGAAGCTTTCTTT. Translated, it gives CATSEGGRGNTEAFF.

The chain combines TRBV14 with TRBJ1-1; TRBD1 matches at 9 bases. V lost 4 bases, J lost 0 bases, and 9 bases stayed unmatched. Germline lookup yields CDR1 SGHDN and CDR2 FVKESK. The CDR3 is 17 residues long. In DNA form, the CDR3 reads TGTGCCAGCAGCCCGGGACAGGGAAGATCGCTGAACACTGAAGCTTTCTTT. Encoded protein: CASSPGQGRSLNTEAFF.